The present TCR beta chain was sequenced within a study of blood T cell repertoires in COVID-19. About the study: Donors in the United States, Italy and Spain gave samples during acute or convalescent COVID-19. PBMCs, B-cell-depleted T cells, or T cells provided the cDNA or gDNA that made up the material.

Repertoires were generated with immunoSEQ multiplex PCR, while TCRdb's copy carries only in-frame clones and drops some. The sample has over 30,000 clones; 88% are singletons. The germline V gene encodes CDR1 SNHLY and CDR2 FYNNEI. Deletions cut 2 bases from V and 3 bases from J, with 8 bases between. CDR3 length equals 15 residues. The chain recombines TRBV2 with TRBJ2-6; D might be TRBD2 (5 bases). Input material: peripheral blood. The TCR originated in a human donor in a cohort sampled during active COVID-19. CDR3 sequence: CASSEQEVGANVLTF. The CDR3 nucleotides read TGTGCCAGCAGTGAACAGGAGGTTGGGGCCAACGTCCTGACTTTC.